This TCR beta chain was identified during a study of response to subunit inactivated influenza vaccine. TCRdb processed the RT-PCR reads anew with MiXCR; each CDR3 protein has one entry. Of roughly 650,000 distinct CDR3 sequences listed, around 14% are singletons. This clonotype was counted many times. Its specificity is unknown. Whole-study findings and limits: The authors suggested that every seasonal influenza vaccination recruits few new T cells.

This specimen was PBMCs from blood, taken 11 to 12 days after vaccination. The TCR comes from a man in his fifties or sixties who received an inactivated influenza vaccine.

CDR3 protein: CASSQVFGGAPNEQFF. The CDR3 DNA reads TGCGCCAGCAGCCAAGTATTCGGGGGGGCTCCAAATGAGCAGTTCTTC. The V call is TRBV4-1, the J call TRBJ2-1; 8 bases are shared with TRBD2. V was pared by 1 base and J by 7 bases, with 9 bases of the junction left unmatched. The CDR3 is 16 residues long. The germline CDR1 and CDR2 sequences are MGHRA and YSYEKL.